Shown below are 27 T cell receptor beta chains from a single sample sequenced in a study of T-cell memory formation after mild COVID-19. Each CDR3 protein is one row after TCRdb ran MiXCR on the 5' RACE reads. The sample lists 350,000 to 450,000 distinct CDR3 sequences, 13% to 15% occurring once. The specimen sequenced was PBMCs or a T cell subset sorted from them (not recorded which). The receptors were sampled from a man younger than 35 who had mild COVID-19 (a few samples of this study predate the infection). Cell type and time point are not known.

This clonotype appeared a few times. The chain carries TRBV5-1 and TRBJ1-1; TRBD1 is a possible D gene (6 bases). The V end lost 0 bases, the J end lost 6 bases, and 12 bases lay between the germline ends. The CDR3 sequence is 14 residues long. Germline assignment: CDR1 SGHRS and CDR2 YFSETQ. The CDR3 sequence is CASSLGQVGSEAFF. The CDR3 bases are TGCGCCAGCAGCTTGGGACAGGTTGGCTCTGAAGCTTTCTTT.

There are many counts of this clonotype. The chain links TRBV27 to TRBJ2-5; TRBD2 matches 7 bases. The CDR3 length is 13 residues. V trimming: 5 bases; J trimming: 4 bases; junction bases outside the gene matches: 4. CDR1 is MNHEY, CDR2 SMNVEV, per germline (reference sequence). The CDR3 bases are TGTGCCAGCAGTCTGGGGGGGGGAGAGACCCAGTACTTC. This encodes CASSLGGGETQYF.

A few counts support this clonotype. The CDR3 is CASSSPAVSNYGYTF. In DNA, the CDR3 is TGTGCCAGCAGCTCCCCAGCAGTAAGCAACTATGGCTACACCTTC. V gene TRBV7-2 combines with J gene TRBJ1-2; no clear D. CDR1 is SGHTA and CDR2 is FQGNSA in the germline V gene. The CDR3 is 15 amino acids. The germline V and J ends were trimmed by 4 bases and 2 bases, with 14 bases remaining between them.

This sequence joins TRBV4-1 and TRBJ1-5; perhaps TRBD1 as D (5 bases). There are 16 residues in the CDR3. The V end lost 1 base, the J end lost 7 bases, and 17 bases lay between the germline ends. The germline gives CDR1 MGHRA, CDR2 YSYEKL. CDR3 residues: CASSQVVGTRGQPQHF. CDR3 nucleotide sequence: TGCGCCAGCAGCCAAGTGGTGGGCACCCGGGGGCAGCCCCAGCATTTT.

The CDR3 sequence: CSVVRGGSYEQYF. CDR3 coding DNA: TGCAGCGTTGTGCGCGGGGGTTCCTACGAGCAGTACTTC. The chain combines TRBV29-1 with TRBJ2-7; 7 positions match TRBD2. Germline values: CDR1 SQVTM, CDR2 ANQGSEA. The junction had 4 bases not matched to a gene; V was cut back by 4 bases and J by 1 base. The CDR3 is 13 residues long.

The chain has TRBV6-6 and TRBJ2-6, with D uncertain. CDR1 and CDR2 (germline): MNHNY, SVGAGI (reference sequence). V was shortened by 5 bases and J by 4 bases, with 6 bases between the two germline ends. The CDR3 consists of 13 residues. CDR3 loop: CASSRPGANVLTF. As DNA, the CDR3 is TGTGCCAGCAGTCGCCCGGGGGCCAACGTCCTGACTTTC.

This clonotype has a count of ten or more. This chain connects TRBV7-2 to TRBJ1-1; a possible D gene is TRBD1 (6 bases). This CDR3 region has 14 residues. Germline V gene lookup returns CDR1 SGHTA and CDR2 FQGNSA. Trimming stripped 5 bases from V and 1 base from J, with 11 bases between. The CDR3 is CASSKGQWNTEAFF. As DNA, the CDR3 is TGTGCCAGCAGCAAGGGACAATGGAACACTGAAGCTTTCTTT.

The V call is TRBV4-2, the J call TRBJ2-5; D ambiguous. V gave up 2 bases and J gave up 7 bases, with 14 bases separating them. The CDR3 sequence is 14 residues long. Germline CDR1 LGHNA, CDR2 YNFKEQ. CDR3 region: CASSQKLEFGTQYF. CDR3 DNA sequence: TGTGCCAGCAGCCAAAAATTAGAATTCGGGACCCAGTACTTC.

For the CDR3, the DNA is TGTGCCAGCAGCTTAGTTGTAGACACCGGGGAGCTGTTTTTT. It encodes CASSLVVDTGELFF. J is TRBJ2-2 and V is TRBV13; D is uncertain. Germline CDR1 and CDR2: PRHDT and FYEKMQ (reference sequence). This CDR3 is built from 14 residues. V was trimmed by 1 base and J by 3 bases, leaving 6 bases between them.

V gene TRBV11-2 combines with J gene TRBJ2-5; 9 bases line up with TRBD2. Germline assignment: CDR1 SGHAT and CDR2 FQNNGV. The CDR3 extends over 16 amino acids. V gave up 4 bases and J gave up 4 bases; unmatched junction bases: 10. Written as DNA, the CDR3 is TGTGCCAGCAGCTCATTTAGCGGGGGTTGGGCAGAGACCCAGTACTTC. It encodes CASSSFSGGWAETQYF.

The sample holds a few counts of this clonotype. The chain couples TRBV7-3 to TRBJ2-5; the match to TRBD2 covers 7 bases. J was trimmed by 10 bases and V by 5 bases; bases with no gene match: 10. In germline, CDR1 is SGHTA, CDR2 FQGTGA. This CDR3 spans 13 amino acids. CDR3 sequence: CASSPHEGGSQYF. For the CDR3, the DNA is TGTGCCAGCAGCCCACACGAGGGAGGGAGCCAGTACTTC.

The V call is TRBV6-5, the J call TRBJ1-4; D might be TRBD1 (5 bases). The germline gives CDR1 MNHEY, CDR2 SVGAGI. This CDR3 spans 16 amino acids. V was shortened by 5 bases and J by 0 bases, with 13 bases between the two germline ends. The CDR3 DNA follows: TGTGCCAGCAGTCCTTGGGGGGGTGCAACTAATGAAAAACTGTTTTTT. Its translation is CASSPWGGATNEKLFF.

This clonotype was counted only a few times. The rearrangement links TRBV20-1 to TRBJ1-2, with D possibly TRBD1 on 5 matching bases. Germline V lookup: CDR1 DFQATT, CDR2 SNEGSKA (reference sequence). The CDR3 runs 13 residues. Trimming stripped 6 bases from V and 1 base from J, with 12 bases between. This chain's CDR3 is CSALGTFNYGYTF. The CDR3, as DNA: TGCAGTGCCCTTGGGACCTTTAACTATGGCTACACCTTC.

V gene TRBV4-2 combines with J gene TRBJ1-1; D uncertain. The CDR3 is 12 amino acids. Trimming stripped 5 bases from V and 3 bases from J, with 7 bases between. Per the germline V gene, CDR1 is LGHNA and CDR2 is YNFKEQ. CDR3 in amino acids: CASSGVHTEAFF. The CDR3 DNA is TGTGCCAGCAGCGGGGTGCACACTGAAGCTTTCTTT.

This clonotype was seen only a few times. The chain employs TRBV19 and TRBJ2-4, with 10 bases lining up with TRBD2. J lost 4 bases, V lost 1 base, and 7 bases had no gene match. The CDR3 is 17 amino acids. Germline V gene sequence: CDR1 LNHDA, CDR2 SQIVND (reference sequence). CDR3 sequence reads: CASSIALLAGPKNIQYF. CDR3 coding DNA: TGTGCCAGTAGTATAGCACTACTAGCGGGACCAAAAAACATTCAGTACTTC. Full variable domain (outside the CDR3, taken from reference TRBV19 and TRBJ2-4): DGGITQSPKYLFRKEGQNVTLSCEQNLNHDAMYWYRQDPGQGLRLIYYSQIVNDFQKGDIAEGYSVSREKKESFPLTVTSAQKNPTAFYLCASSIALLAGPKNIQYFGAGTRLSVL.

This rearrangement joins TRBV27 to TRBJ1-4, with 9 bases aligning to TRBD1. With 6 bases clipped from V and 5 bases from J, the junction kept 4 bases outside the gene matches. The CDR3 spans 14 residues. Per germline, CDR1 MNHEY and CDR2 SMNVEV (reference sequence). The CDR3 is CASRGQGRNEKLFF. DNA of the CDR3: TGTGCCAGCAGGGGACAGGGACGAAATGAAAAACTGTTTTTT. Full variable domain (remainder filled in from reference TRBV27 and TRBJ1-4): EAQVTQNPRYLITVTGKKLTVTCSQNMNHEYMSWYRQDPGLGLRQIYYSMNVEVTDKGDVPEGYKVSRKEKRNFPLILESPSPNQTSLYFCASRGQGRNEKLFFGSGTQLSVL.

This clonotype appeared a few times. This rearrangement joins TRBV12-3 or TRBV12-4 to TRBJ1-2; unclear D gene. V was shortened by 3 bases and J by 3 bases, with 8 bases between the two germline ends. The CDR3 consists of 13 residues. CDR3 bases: TGTGCCAGCAGTTTTAGTGTGGACTATGGCTACACCTTC. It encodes CASSFSVDYGYTF.

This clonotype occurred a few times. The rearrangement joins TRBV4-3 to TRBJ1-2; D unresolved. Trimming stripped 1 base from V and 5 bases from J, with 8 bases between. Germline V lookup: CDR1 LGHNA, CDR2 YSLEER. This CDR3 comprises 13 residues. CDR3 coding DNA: TGCGCCAGCAGCCAAGGTGGGAAGTATGGCTACACCTTC. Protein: CASSQGGKYGYTF.

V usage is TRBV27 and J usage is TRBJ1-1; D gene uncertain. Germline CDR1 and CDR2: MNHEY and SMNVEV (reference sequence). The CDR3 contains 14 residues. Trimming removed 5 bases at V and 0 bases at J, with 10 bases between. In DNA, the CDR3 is TGTGCCAGCAGTCACCCCGGGATGAACACTGAAGCTTTCTTT. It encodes CASSHPGMNTEAFF.

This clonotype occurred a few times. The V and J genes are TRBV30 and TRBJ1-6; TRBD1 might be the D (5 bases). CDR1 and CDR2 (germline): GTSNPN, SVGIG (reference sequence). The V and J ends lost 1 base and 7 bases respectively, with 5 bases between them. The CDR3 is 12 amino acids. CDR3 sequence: CAWSAGNSPLHF. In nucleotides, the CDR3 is TGTGCCTGGAGTGCAGGGAATTCACCCCTCCACTTT.

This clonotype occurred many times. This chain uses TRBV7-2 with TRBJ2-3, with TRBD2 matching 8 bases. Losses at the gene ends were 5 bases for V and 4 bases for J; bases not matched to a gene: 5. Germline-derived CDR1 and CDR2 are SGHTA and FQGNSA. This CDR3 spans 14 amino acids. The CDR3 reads CASSPQTSADTQYF. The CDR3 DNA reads TGTGCCAGCAGCCCGCAGACTAGCGCAGATACGCAGTATTTT. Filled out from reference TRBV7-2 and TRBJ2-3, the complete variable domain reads GAGVSQSPSNKVTEKGKDVELRCDPISGHTALYWYRQSLGQGLEFLIYFQGNSAPDKSGLPSDRFSAERTGGSVSTLTIQRTQQEDSAVYLCASSPQTSADTQYFGPGTRLTVL.

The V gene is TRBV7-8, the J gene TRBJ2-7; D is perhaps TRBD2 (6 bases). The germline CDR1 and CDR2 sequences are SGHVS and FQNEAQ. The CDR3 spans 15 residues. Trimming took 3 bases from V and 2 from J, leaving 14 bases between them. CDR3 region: CASSFFPGEAYEQYF. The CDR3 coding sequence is TGTGCCAGCAGCTTCTTTCCGGGGGAAGCCTACGAGCAGTACTTC. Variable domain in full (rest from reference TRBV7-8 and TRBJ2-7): GAGVSQSPRYKVAKRGQDVALRCDPISGHVSLFWYQQALGQGPEFLTYFQNEAQLDKSGLPSDRFFAERPEGSVSTLKIQRTQQEDSAVYLCASSFFPGEAYEQYFGPGTRLTVT.

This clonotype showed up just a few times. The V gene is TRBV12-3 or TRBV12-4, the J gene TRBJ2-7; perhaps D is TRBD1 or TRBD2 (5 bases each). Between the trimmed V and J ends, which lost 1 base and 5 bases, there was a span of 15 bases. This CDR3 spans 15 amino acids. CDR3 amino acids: CASSLGVEGLDEQYF. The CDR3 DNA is TGTGCCAGCAGTTTAGGCGTTGAGGGGCTGGACGAGCAGTACTTC.

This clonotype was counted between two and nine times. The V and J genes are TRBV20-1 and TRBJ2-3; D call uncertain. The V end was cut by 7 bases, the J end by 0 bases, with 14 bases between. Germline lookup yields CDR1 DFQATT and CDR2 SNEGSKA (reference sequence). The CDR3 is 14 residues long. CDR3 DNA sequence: TGCAGTGGCCTCCGCGGCCCTAGCACAGATACGCAGTATTTT. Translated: CSGLRGPSTDTQYF.

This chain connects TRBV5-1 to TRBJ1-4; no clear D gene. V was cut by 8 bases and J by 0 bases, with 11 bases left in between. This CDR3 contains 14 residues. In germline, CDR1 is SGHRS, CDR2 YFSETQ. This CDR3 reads CASRSGPTNEKLFF. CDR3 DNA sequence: TGCGCCAGTCGATCCGGGCCAACTAATGAAAAACTGTTTTTT.

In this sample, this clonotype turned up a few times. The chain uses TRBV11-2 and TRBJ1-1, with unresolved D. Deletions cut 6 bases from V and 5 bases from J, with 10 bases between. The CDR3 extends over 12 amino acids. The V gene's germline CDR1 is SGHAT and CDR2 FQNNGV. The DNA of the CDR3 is TGTGCCAGCAGACATACGGGGACTGAAGCTTTCTTT. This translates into CASRHTGTEAFF.

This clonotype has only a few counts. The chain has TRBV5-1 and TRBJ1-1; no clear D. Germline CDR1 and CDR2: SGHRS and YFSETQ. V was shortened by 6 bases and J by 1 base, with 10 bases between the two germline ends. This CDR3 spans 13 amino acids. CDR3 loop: CASTPSRNTEAFF. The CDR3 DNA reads TGCGCCAGCACCCCCAGCAGGAACACTGAAGCTTTCTTT.